The 15 T cell receptor beta chains presented below share a single source sample, sequenced in a study of blood T cell repertoires in COVID-19. Clones were sequenced by immunoSEQ multiplex PCR, and TCRdb holds only the in-frame ones, with some missing. The data contain about 140,000 clones, 84% of them singletons. The sequenced sample consisted of PBMCs or T cells enriched from blood (not recorded which). All receptors come from a woman aged 18 to 35 who had been exposed to COVID-19.

The J gene is TRBJ1-2, the V gene TRBV5-6, with D possibly TRBD1 on 5 matching bases. Germline assignment: CDR1 SGHDT and CDR2 YYEEEE. V was clipped by 7 bases and J by 2 bases, with 9 bases between them. The CDR3 is made up of 12 amino acids. CDR3 amino acids: CASGQGNYGYTF. In DNA form, the CDR3 reads TGTGCCAGCGGTCAGGGAAACTATGGCTACACCTTC.

J is TRBJ1-5 and V is TRBV5-5; 8 bases align to TRBD1. Per germline, CDR1 SGHKS and CDR2 YYEKEE (reference sequence). After removal of 7 bases from V and 2 bases from J, the junction contained 8 bases not matched to a gene. This CDR3 contains 15 residues. The CDR3: CASVQGANRNQPQHF. CDR3 nucleotides: TGTGCCAGCGTTCAGGGGGCGAATCGCAATCAGCCCCAGCATTTT.

This chain joins TRBV18 and TRBJ2-1, with 7 bases matching TRBD2. V lost 2 bases to trimming and J lost 1 base; unmatched junction nucleotides: 2. Germline loops: CDR1 KGHSH, CDR2 LQKENI. The CDR3 consists of 15 residues. DNA of the CDR3: TGTGCCAGCTCACCAGCGGGGGTGTCCTACAATGAGCAGTTCTTC. This sequence encodes CASSPAGVSYNEQFF.

The chain is built from TRBV18 and TRBJ2-1; 9 bases fit TRBD1. This CDR3 contains 18 residues. V shed 0 bases, J shed 4 bases, and the junction held 10 bases outside the gene matches. Germline lookup yields CDR1 KGHSH and CDR2 LQKENI. The CDR3 DNA follows: TGTGCCAGCTCACCACCTAACAAGGGACAGGGCCATTACAATGAGCAGTTCTTC. It codes for CASSPPNKGQGHYNEQFF.

In its sample, this clone was seen once. The chain joins TRBV29-1 to TRBJ2-7; D might be TRBD2 (6 bases). V was trimmed by 6 bases and J by 3 bases, leaving 21 bases between them. The germline V gene encodes CDR1 SQVTM and CDR2 ANQGSEA. The CDR3 covers 15 residues. CDR3 sequence: CSVKRPGGGIYEQYF. In DNA, the CDR3 is TGCAGCGTCAAACGCCCCGGTGGGGGGATCTACGAGCAGTACTTC.

The J gene is TRBJ1-3, the V gene TRBV10-1, with TRBD1 matching over 9 bases. With 6 bases clipped from V and 3 bases from J, the junction kept 18 bases outside the gene matches. CDR1 and CDR2 from the germline V gene are WNHNN and SYGVQD (reference sequence). There are 19 residues in the CDR3. CDR3 coding DNA: TGCGCCAGCAGGAGGAATATACAGGGGGCGAAAGGGCGTGGAAACACCATATATTTT. It encodes CASRRNIQGAKGRGNTIYF.

This clone has just a few counts. The V call is TRBV27, the J call TRBJ2-1; 7 positions match TRBD2. The CDR3 has 13 amino acids. After removal of 8 bases from V and 10 bases from J, the junction contained 11 bases not matched to a gene. CDR1 MNHEY and CDR2 SMNVEV come from the germline V gene (reference sequence). CDR3 sequence reads: CASHAWEGYEQFF. CDR3 DNA: TGTGCCAGCCACGCCTGGGAGGGGTACGAGCAGTTCTTC.

V is TRBV7-3 and J is TRBJ2-6; 7 bases map to TRBD2. The CDR3 has 18 residues. The germline V gene has CDR1 SGHTA and CDR2 FQGTGA. J lost 0 bases, V lost 2 bases, and 7 bases had no gene match. The CDR3 protein is CASSLREAAVSGANVLTF. The CDR3 DNA reads TGTGCCAGCAGCTTACGGGAGGCGGCGGTCTCTGGGGCCAACGTCCTGACTTTC. Based on the CDR3 plus reference TRBV7-3 and TRBJ2-6, the full variable domain is GAGVSQTPSNKVTEKGKYVELRCDPISGHTALYWYRQSLGQGPEFLIYFQGTGAADDSGLPNDRFFAVRPEGSVSTLKIQRTERGDSAVYLCASSLREAAVSGANVLTFGAGSRLTVL.

The CDR3 region is CASGHLDSSYGYTF. Here the CDR3 DNA reads TGTGCCAGCGGCCACCTGGACAGCAGCTATGGCTACACCTTC. V is TRBV6-5 and J is TRBJ1-2, with D perhaps matching TRBD1 (6 bases). V was cut by 8 bases and J by 4 bases, with 17 bases left in between. The CDR3 is made up of 14 amino acids. Germline CDR1 and CDR2: MNHEY and SVGAGI.

The chain employs TRBV9 and TRBJ2-1; 8 positions match TRBD2. The CDR3 loop spans 15 amino acids. Germline V gives CDR1 SGDLS, CDR2 YYNGEE. Trimming cost V 0 bases and J 8 bases; bases outside gene matches: 7. CDR3 DNA: TGTGCCAGCAGCGTAGGAGGCGGGGGGCGAGATGAGCAGTTCTTC. This sequence encodes CASSVGGGGRDEQFF.

The CDR3 sequence is CASSMGDRGYEQYF. In DNA form, the CDR3 reads TGTGCCAGTAGTATGGGGGACAGGGGCTACGAGCAGTACTTC. The gene calls are TRBV19 and TRBJ2-7, with 10 bases matching TRBD1. With V trimmed by 3 bases and J by 3 bases, 2 bases remained unmatched. CDR1 LNHDA and CDR2 SQIVND come from the germline V gene (reference sequence). CDR3 length equals 14 residues.

The chain couples TRBV9 to TRBJ2-7, with no clear D. This CDR3 contains 14 residues. Germline V CDR1 and CDR2: SGDLS, YYNGEE. V was clipped by 4 bases and J by 2 bases, with 13 bases between them. CDR3 in amino acids: CASSPTAFAYEQYF. The CDR3 DNA follows: TGTGCCAGCAGCCCTACCGCGTTCGCCTACGAGCAGTACTTC.

The chain has TRBV9 and TRBJ2-5; D possibly corresponds to TRBD2 (5 bases). Germline loops: CDR1 SGDLS, CDR2 YYNGEE. The CDR3 length is 13 residues. V was pared by 0 bases and J by 2 bases, with 5 bases between. CDR3: CASSVGGQETQYF. In DNA form, the CDR3 reads TGTGCCAGCAGCGTAGGAGGGCAAGAGACCCAGTACTTC.

This clone occurred once. CDR3 nucleotides: TGTGCCAGCAGCCCGGGAGAATCTAGCACAGATACGCAGTATTTT. The encoded protein is CASSPGESSTDTQYF. The J gene is TRBJ2-3, the V gene TRBV28; weak D call: TRBD2 (6 bases). This CDR3 is 15 amino acids long. Germline V gives CDR1 MDHEN, CDR2 SYDVKM. V was cut by 6 bases and J by 0 bases, with 13 bases left in between.

The chain couples TRBV6-6 to TRBJ1-3; 10 positions match TRBD1. Germline assignment: CDR1 MNHNY and CDR2 SVGAGI (reference sequence). V was pared by 2 bases and J by 6 bases, with 7 bases of the junction left unmatched. CDR3 size: 16 residues. Here the CDR3 DNA reads TGTGCCAGCAGTTACACCCGCGGACAGGGGGTAAACACCATATATTTT. It translates to CASSYTRGQGVNTIYF.